One and the same sample provided the 9 T cell receptor beta chains below, sequenced in a study of T cell clones after liver transplantation. TCRdb's table, derived via immunoSEQ multiplex PCR, lists solely in-frame clones and lacks some. Seen here are about 120,000 clones, over 75% observed once, and the top ten hold more than 0.8%. Here the sequenced sample was CD4+ T cells from blood, taken 12 months after liver transplant. The receptors derive from a human patient who received a liver transplant. Some T cells may be supplied by the graft donor.

The V call is TRBV28, the J call TRBJ1-5; D unresolved. V was shortened by 4 bases and J by 5 bases, with 9 bases between the two germline ends. Germline-derived CDR1 and CDR2 are MDHEN and SYDVKM. CDR3 length: 13 amino acids. The CDR3 sequence is CASSWPGYQPQHF. The CDR3 DNA reads as TGTGCCAGCAGTTGGCCTGGATATCAGCCCCAGCATTTT.

The V gene is TRBV19, the J gene TRBJ2-2; TRBD1 might be the D (6 bases). Germline CDR1 is LNHDA and CDR2 is SQIVND (reference sequence). The CDR3 runs to 13 residues. Trimming stripped 5 bases from V and 6 bases from J, with 10 bases between. In DNA, the CDR3 is TGTGCCAGTAGTCCCAAGGGGGCCGGGGAGCTGTTTTTT. It codes for CASSPKGAGELFF.

The chain recombines TRBV28 with TRBJ1-1; D gene ambiguous. The V gene lost 1 base and the J gene lost 7 bases, with 7 bases spanning the gap. The CDR3 is made up of 12 amino acids. Germline CDR1 reads MDHEN; CDR2 reads SYDVKM. As DNA, the CDR3 is TGTGCCAGCAGTTTATACGGAGATGAAGCTTTCTTT. Translation: CASSLYGDEAFF.

The chain is built from TRBV30 and TRBJ2-3; TRBD2 might be the D (8 bases). This CDR3 has 16 amino acids. Germline V gives CDR1 GTSNPN, CDR2 SVGIG (reference sequence). The V gene lost 4 bases and the J gene lost 2 bases, with 19 bases spanning the gap. The CDR3 reads CAWKGALAGYTDTQYF. CDR3 coding DNA: TGTGCCTGGAAGGGGGCTTTAGCGGGGTACACAGATACGCAGTATTTT.

V and J are TRBV6-1 and TRBJ2-7; 9 positions match TRBD1. This CDR3 spans 15 amino acids. After removal of 4 bases from V and 6 bases from J, the junction contained 10 bases not matched to a gene. The V gene's germline CDR1 is MNHNS and CDR2 SASEGT. The CDR3 is CASSGTGTGNSEQYF. In nucleotides, the CDR3 is TGTGCCAGCAGTGGGACCGGGACAGGGAACTCCGAGCAGTACTTC.

The genes are TRBV11-3 and TRBJ2-3; tentative D call: TRBD2 (5 bases). V was trimmed by 3 bases and J by 0 bases, leaving 13 bases between them. From germline, CDR1 is SGHNT and CDR2 YENEEA. This CDR3 region has 16 residues. This CDR3 reads CASSFMSGASTDTQYF. The CDR3 DNA reads as TGTGCCAGCAGCTTCATGAGCGGTGCTAGCACAGATACGCAGTATTTT.

The V gene is TRBV10-3, the J gene TRBJ2-3; D not certain. CDR3 length: 15 amino acids. The V and J ends lost 3 bases and 3 bases respectively, with 13 bases between them. CDR1 and CDR2 from the germline V gene are ENHRY and SYGVKD. The CDR3 region is CAISDKVPRTDTQYF. CDR3 DNA sequence: TGTGCCATCAGTGATAAGGTCCCCAGAACAGATACGCAGTATTTT.

The J gene is TRBJ2-4, the V gene TRBV4-2, with TRBD1 matching 7 bases. The CDR3 sequence is 14 residues long. Germline V gives CDR1 LGHNA, CDR2 YNFKEQ. Germline trimming cut 2 bases from V and 4 bases from J; bases unmatched to any gene: 2. For the CDR3, the DNA is TGTGCCAGCAGCCAAAGGGACAGAAAAAACATTCAGTACTTC. Translated, it gives CASSQRDRKNIQYF.

The chain joins TRBV29-1 to TRBJ2-7; D uncertain. V was clipped by 6 bases and J by 3 bases, with 9 bases between them. The V gene's germline CDR1 is SQVTM and CDR2 ANQGSEA. CDR3 length equals 11 residues. Here the CDR3 reads CSVRRGYEQYF. The CDR3 bases are TGCAGCGTCAGAAGAGGCTACGAGCAGTACTTC.